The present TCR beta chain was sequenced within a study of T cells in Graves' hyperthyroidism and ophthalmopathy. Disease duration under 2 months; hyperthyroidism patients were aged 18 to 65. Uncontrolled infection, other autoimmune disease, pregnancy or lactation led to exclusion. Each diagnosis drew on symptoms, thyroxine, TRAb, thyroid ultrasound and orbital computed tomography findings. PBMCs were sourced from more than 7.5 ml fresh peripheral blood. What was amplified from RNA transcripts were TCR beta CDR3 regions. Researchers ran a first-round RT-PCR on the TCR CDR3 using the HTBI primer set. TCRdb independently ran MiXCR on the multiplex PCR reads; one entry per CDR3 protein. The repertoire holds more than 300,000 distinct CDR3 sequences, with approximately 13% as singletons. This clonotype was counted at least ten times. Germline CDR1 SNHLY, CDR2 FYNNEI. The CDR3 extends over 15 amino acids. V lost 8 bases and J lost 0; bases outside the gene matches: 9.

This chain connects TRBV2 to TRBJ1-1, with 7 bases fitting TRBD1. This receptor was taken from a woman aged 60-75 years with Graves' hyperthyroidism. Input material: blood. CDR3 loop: CASWGQSPMNTEAFF. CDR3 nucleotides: TGTGCCAGCTGGGGACAGTCCCCCATGAACACTGAAGCTTTCTTT.